This T cell receptor (beta chain) was documented in a study of T cell responses to AZD1222 COVID-19 vaccine. Findings and caveats of the study: Spike-wide coverage was observed for vaccine-associated CD4 TCRs, with dominant responses at 160-218 and 743-854.

A word on this clone: Its antigen remains unknown.

Sequenced by immunoSEQ multiplex PCR; TCRdb stores in-frame clones only, minus some. This table holds 140,000 to 150,000 clones, around 90% found once. Trimming removed 5 bases at V and 10 bases at J, with 12 bases between. There are 12 residues in the CDR3. The V gene's germline CDR1 is SGHAT and CDR2 FQNNGV. This chain joins TRBV11-2 and TRBJ2-1, with D hard to call. This TCR derives from an adult who received the AZD1222 COVID-19 vaccine. The material was peripheral blood, obtained 28 days after the second AZD1222 dose. The CDR3: CASSINQREQFF. The CDR3 bases are TGTGCCAGCAGCATAAACCAAAGGGAGCAGTTCTTC. The full variable domain, its missing parts supplied by reference TRBV11-2 and TRBJ2-1, is EAGVAQSPRYKIIEKRQSVAFWCNPISGHATLYWYQQILGQGPKLLIQFQNNGVVDDSQLPKDRFSAERLKGVDSTLKIQPAKLEDSAVYLCASSINQREQFFGPGTRLTVL.